This passage covers 25 T cell receptor beta chains from one sample sequenced in a study of blood T cell repertoires in COVID-19. The repertoire was sequenced with immunoSEQ multiplex PCR; TCRdb's copy has only in-frame clones and lacks some. The sample holds approximately 500,000 clones; approximately 85% are singletons and the top ten take roughly 3.1%. Sequenced sample: peripheral blood. These TCRs come from a human donor in a cohort sampled during active COVID-19.

This chain uses TRBV28 with TRBJ1-5, with D perhaps matching TRBD1 (5 bases). Germline CDR1 MDHEN, CDR2 SYDVKM. Trimming stripped 4 bases from V and 6 bases from J, with 7 bases between. The CDR3 spans 12 residues. The CDR3 nucleotides are TGTGCCAGCAGTTCCCAGGGTCAGCCCCAGCATTTT. Encoded protein: CASSSQGQPQHF.

This chain uses TRBV19 with TRBJ1-5; D is ambiguous. Between the trimmed V and J ends, which lost 2 bases and 0 bases, there was a span of 5 bases. CDR3 length equals 14 residues. The germline gives CDR1 LNHDA, CDR2 SQIVND (reference sequence). In DNA, the CDR3 is TGTGCCAGTAGTATATCTTATAGCAATCAGCCCCAGCATTTT. Translating gives CASSISYSNQPQHF.

The rearrangement links TRBV6-5 to TRBJ2-1, with a tentative D call TRBD2 (6 bases). The CDR3 totals 13 residues. Germline V CDR1 and CDR2: MNHEY, SVGAGI. Trimming cost V 2 bases and J 9 bases, with 11 bases left between them. The CDR3 loop is CASSYGGSSEQFF. Written as DNA, the CDR3 is TGTGCCAGCAGTTACGGGGGGAGCAGTGAGCAGTTCTTC.

The chain is built from TRBV7-8 and TRBJ2-7; the match to TRBD2 covers 14 bases. Germline trimming cut 5 bases from V and 3 bases from J; bases unmatched to any gene: 9. Germline values: CDR1 SGHVS, CDR2 FQNEAQ. This CDR3 comprises 17 residues. CDR3 loop: CASSIRWGTSGSYEQYF. Here the CDR3 DNA reads TGTGCCAGCAGCATTCGCTGGGGGACTAGCGGGAGCTACGAGCAGTACTTC.

Only a few counts were recorded for this clone. This chain uses TRBV11-2 with TRBJ1-6; no reliable D call. V was pared by 3 bases and J by 10 bases, with 19 bases between. This CDR3 has 16 residues. Germline CDR1 SGHAT, CDR2 FQNNGV. The CDR3 coding sequence is TGTGCCAGCAGCTTTAACCCGGGAGCTATCCTCTCACCCCTCCACTTT. This codes for CASSFNPGAILSPLHF.

The chain recombines TRBV11-2 with TRBJ1-3; no clear D. This CDR3 has 16 amino acids. The germline V gene encodes CDR1 SGHAT and CDR2 FQNNGV. The V end lost 2 bases, the J end lost 0 bases, and 11 bases lay between the germline ends. The CDR3 is CASSLWWGDSGNTIYF. The CDR3 DNA reads as TGTGCCAGCAGCTTATGGTGGGGAGACTCTGGAAACACCATATATTTT.

V usage is TRBV9 and J usage is TRBJ2-4; unclear D gene. The CDR3 sequence is 13 residues long. The V gene's germline CDR1 is SGDLS and CDR2 YYNGEE. V lost 4 bases to trimming and J lost 5 bases, with 10 bases between them. The CDR3 loop reads CASSPRHENIQYF. The DNA for the CDR3 is TGTGCCAGCAGCCCCAGACACGAAAACATTCAGTACTTC.

In the case of this clone: It may be a read error: a sequence one base away is much more abundant. J is TRBJ1-1 and V is TRBV5-5; 8 nucleotides agree with TRBD1. There are 13 residues in the CDR3. Germline loops: CDR1 SGHKS, CDR2 YYEKEE (reference sequence). The ends lost 4 bases at V and 2 bases at J; junction bases unmatched: 1. The CDR3 coding sequence is TGTGCCAGCAGCACAGGGGGTAACACTGAAGCTTTCTTT. Translating gives CASSTGGNTEAFF.

The chain carries TRBV19 and TRBJ1-2; TRBD1 matches at 8 bases. Germline CDR1 reads LNHDA; CDR2 reads SQIVND (reference sequence). This CDR3 is built from 14 residues. The ends lost 2 bases at V and 6 bases at J; junction bases unmatched: 5. The CDR3 protein is CASSITRGPNGYTF. The CDR3 DNA is TGTGCCAGTAGTATAACCAGGGGGCCAAATGGCTACACCTTC.

The J gene is TRBJ2-5, the V gene TRBV7-3, with 13 nucleotides matching TRBD2. Germline CDR1 is SGHTA and CDR2 is FQGTGA. J was trimmed by 4 bases and V by 6 bases; bases with no gene match: 5. CDR3 length: 15 residues. Written as DNA, the CDR3 is TGTGCCAGCAGTCGGACTAGCGGGGGCGGAGAGACCCAGTACTTC. It specifies CASSRTSGGGETQYF.

The chain uses TRBV28 and TRBJ1-5; 11 bases agree with TRBD1. Germline assignment: CDR1 MDHEN and CDR2 SYDVKM. This CDR3 has 18 amino acids. The V and J ends lost 5 bases and 1 base, in that order; junction bases with no gene match: 10. CDR3 DNA: TGTGCCAGCAGTACGTGGACAGGGGGCGGGACGAGCAATCAGCCCCAGCATTTT. It encodes CASSTWTGGGTSNQPQHF.

The chain uses TRBV4-3 and TRBJ2-7; 7 bases are a match to TRBD2. The CDR3 spans 14 residues. V trimming: 3 bases; J trimming: 2 bases; junction bases outside the gene matches: 4. Germline assignment: CDR1 LGHNA and CDR2 YSLEER. In DNA, the CDR3 is TGCGCCAGCAGCCAGCCCCGGGAGGCCTACGAGCAGTACTTC. It encodes CASSQPREAYEQYF.

V usage is TRBV7-2 and J usage is TRBJ2-2; 12 nucleotides match TRBD2. Germline loops: CDR1 SGHTA, CDR2 FQGNSA. The CDR3 is made up of 18 amino acids. The J segment lost 4 bases and the V segment lost 5 bases, leaving 11 bases of the junction unmatched. CDR3 in amino acids: CASSLGLAGGPGTGELFF. CDR3 bases: TGTGCCAGCAGCCTGGGGCTAGCGGGAGGGCCGGGCACCGGGGAGCTGTTTTTT.

The chain combines TRBV11-2 with TRBJ2-1; 7 nucleotides align to TRBD2. The CDR3 sequence is 13 residues long. V lost 4 bases and J lost 9; bases outside the gene matches: 6. Germline assignment: CDR1 SGHAT and CDR2 FQNNGV. CDR3 sequence reads: CASSSRTGGEQFF. CDR3 nucleotide sequence: TGTGCCAGCAGCTCTCGGACGGGGGGTGAGCAGTTCTTC. Looking up the rest from reference TRBV11-2 and TRBJ2-1 gives the full variable domain: EAGVAQSPRYKIIEKRQSVAFWCNPISGHATLYWYQQILGQGPKLLIQFQNNGVVDDSQLPKDRFSAERLKGVDSTLKIQPAKLEDSAVYLCASSSRTGGEQFFGPGTRLTVL.

This chain uses TRBV28 with TRBJ1-2, with 7 bases aligning to TRBD1. Germline V gene sequence: CDR1 MDHEN, CDR2 SYDVKM. Trimming took 5 bases from V and 7 from J; bases not matched to a gene: 7. The length of the CDR3 is 13 residues. CDR3 DNA sequence: TGTGCCAGCAGTACGACAGGGTATTTTGGCTACACCTTC. Its protein product is CASSTTGYFGYTF.

The V gene is TRBV28, the J gene TRBJ2-7, with TRBD1 identical over 10 bases. Unmatched junction bases numbered 4, after V lost 6 bases and J lost 2 bases. Germline V gives CDR1 MDHEN, CDR2 SYDVKM. The CDR3 is 14 amino acids. The chain's CDR3 is CASRGDRGTYEQYF. The DNA for the CDR3 is TGTGCCAGCAGGGGGGACAGGGGTACCTACGAGCAGTACTTC.

Concerning this clone itself: The sample carries other DNA sequences with the same CDR3. The V and J genes are TRBV28 and TRBJ1-5; tentatively, D is TRBD1 (6 bases). V lost 4 bases and J 4 bases, leaving 11 bases between the germline ends. The length of the CDR3 is 14 residues. CDR1 is MDHEN and CDR2 is SYDVKM in the germline V gene. The CDR3 bases are TGTGCCAGCAGTTCTACAGGGCTAAATCAGCCCCAGCATTTT. It is translated as CASSSTGLNQPQHF.

V and J are TRBV2 and TRBJ1-1, with D uncertain. The ends were cut back, 3 bases at V and 4 bases at J, with 9 bases in the middle. CDR3 size: 13 residues. The germline gives CDR1 SNHLY, CDR2 FYNNEI. CDR3 DNA: TGTGCCAGCAGTGAGGAGGTAGGCACTGAAGCTTTCTTT. Amino acids: CASSEEVGTEAFF.

The rearrangement links TRBV11-2 to TRBJ2-5; 10 bases are a match to TRBD1. This CDR3 region has 14 residues. Germline-derived CDR1 and CDR2 are SGHAT and FQNNGV. V gave up 5 bases and J gave up 5 bases; unmatched junction bases: 5. The CDR3 here is CASSPDRGGETQYF. CDR3 sequence (DNA): TGTGCCAGCAGCCCGGACAGGGGGGGGGAGACCCAGTACTTC.

The J gene is TRBJ2-2, the V gene TRBV21-1; the table's D call, TRBD2, has no DNA check behind it. TRBV21-1 is recorded as a pseudogene. This CDR3 spans 16 amino acids. DNA of the CDR3: TGTGCCAGCAGCCCATTGGTGGAGGGGAACACCGGGGAGCTGTTTTTT. Encoded protein: CASSPLVEGNTGELFF.

This clone appeared once. This chain links TRBV18 with TRBJ2-7; D ambiguous. CDR3 size: 11 residues. Germline V CDR1 and CDR2: KGHSH, LQKENI. Trimming removed 8 bases from V and 7 bases from J, with 12 bases in between. The CDR3 nucleotides read TGTGCCAGCCGAGCTGGTGATGAGCAGTACTTC. Protein: CASRAGDEQYF.

The J gene is TRBJ2-3, the V gene TRBV9; 9 positions agree with TRBD1. Germline assignment: CDR1 SGDLS and CDR2 YYNGEE. This CDR3 spans 18 amino acids. V gave up 0 bases and J gave up 3 bases; unmatched junction bases: 11. CDR3 sequence (DNA): TGTGCCAGCAGCGTAGCAATCCCACAGGGGGCTATAACAGATACGCAGTATTTT. It yields the protein CASSVAIPQGAITDTQYF.

V usage is TRBV27 and J usage is TRBJ2-1, with 10 positions matching TRBD2. The CDR3 has 15 amino acids. With 6 bases clipped from V and 7 bases from J, the junction kept 9 bases outside the gene matches. From germline, CDR1 is MNHEY and CDR2 SMNVEV (reference sequence). CDR3 bases: TGTGCCAGCAGGGGGCTAGCGGGAGTACGAAATGAGCAGTTCTTC. Translating gives CASRGLAGVRNEQFF.

The V gene is TRBV29-1, the J gene TRBJ1-1, with TRBD1 matching 7 bases. V shed 8 bases and J 7 bases; nucleotides not matched to a gene: 16. Germline V lookup: CDR1 SQVTM, CDR2 ANQGSEA. The CDR3 has 14 amino acids. The CDR3 loop is CSPKRGGGVNEAFF. The CDR3 DNA reads TGCAGCCCCAAAAGAGGGGGCGGAGTGAATGAAGCTTTCTTT.

This clone showed up just a few times. The CDR3 nucleotides are TGTGCCAGCAGTTTAAACGGGGTAGAGTGGAATGGCTACACCTTC. This codes for CASSLNGVEWNGYTF. The chain is built from TRBV28 and TRBJ1-2; D is unclear. Looked up from germline, CDR1 is MDHEN and CDR2 is SYDVKM. Trimming took off 2 bases at V and 6 bases at J, with 16 bases between the two ends. The length of the CDR3 is 15 residues.